The 22 T cell receptor beta chains given below trace back to one sample, sequenced in a study of shared clonotypes between healthy human individuals. Naive CD8 cells were CD45RO-negative, positively selected for CCR7, excluding terminally differentiated effector memory CD45RA+ cells. Sequencing used immunoSEQ multiplex PCR; TCRdb keeps in-frame clones, though not all of them. The table shows around 640,000 clones, with 95% to 96% occurring only once. The sequenced sample was naive CD8+ T cells sorted from blood. These receptors all stem from a woman in her 30s in good health.

The chain carries TRBV28 and TRBJ1-5, with D unresolved. Looked up from germline, CDR1 is MDHEN and CDR2 is SYDVKM. Trimming removed 6 bases from V and 2 bases from J, with 11 bases in between. This CDR3 has 14 residues. The CDR3 DNA reads as TGTGCCAGCAGCCACGAGACGCGCAATCAGCCCCAGCATTTT. Translated: CASSHETRNQPQHF.

The chain joins TRBV28 to TRBJ2-7; 8 bases fit TRBD1. The V gene's germline CDR1 is MDHEN and CDR2 SYDVKM. This CDR3 is built from 13 residues. Germline trimming cut 6 bases from V and 5 bases from J; bases unmatched to any gene: 6. The CDR3 region is CASSRGQGHEQYF. The CDR3 nucleotides are TGTGCCAGCAGCCGCGGACAGGGCCACGAGCAGTACTTC.

J is TRBJ2-5 and V is TRBV5-4; TRBD1 might be the D (8 bases). Looked up from germline, CDR1 is SGHNT and CDR2 is YYREEE (reference sequence). CDR3 size: 13 residues. V was trimmed by 2 bases and J by 11 bases, leaving 16 bases between them. The CDR3 spells CASSFQGAGEQYF. As DNA, the CDR3 is TGTGCCAGCAGCTTCCAGGGGGCGGGGGAGCAGTACTTC.

The rearrangement links TRBV6-5 to TRBJ1-2, with TRBD1 matching 8 bases. Per the germline V gene, CDR1 is MNHEY and CDR2 is SVGAGI. J gave up 7 bases and V 6 bases, and 10 bases lay outside the gene matches. The CDR3 covers 14 residues. CDR3 residues: CASRTRQGMGGYTF. The CDR3 region has the DNA TGTGCCAGCAGGACAAGACAGGGGATGGGTGGCTACACCTTC.

The J gene is TRBJ2-7, the V gene TRBV19, with a possible D match to TRBD2 (5 bases). CDR3 length: 16 residues. Trimming removed 0 bases at V and 3 bases at J, with 15 bases between. The germline V gene encodes CDR1 LNHDA and CDR2 SQIVND (reference sequence). CDR3 residues: CASSIDRGSLGYEQYF. The CDR3 DNA reads as TGTGCCAGTAGTATAGATCGGGGTAGTTTGGGCTACGAGCAGTACTTC.

This clone was counted a single time. This chain uses TRBV28 with TRBJ2-5; D is undetermined. Germline values: CDR1 MDHEN, CDR2 SYDVKM. The CDR3 loop spans 15 amino acids. Between the trimmed V and J ends, which lost 2 bases and 2 bases, there was a span of 12 bases. CDR3 coding DNA: TGTGCCAGCAGTTTAGAAACGCGGAATCAAGAGACCCAGTACTTC. Its translation: CASSLETRNQETQYF.

The gene calls are TRBV19 and TRBJ1-1, with TRBD1 matching over 7 bases. CDR3 length: 14 amino acids. CDR1 and CDR2 from the germline V gene are LNHDA and SQIVND (reference sequence). V lost 5 bases, J lost 6 bases, and 9 bases stayed unmatched. The CDR3 region is CASSPPTGHPEAFF. The DNA for the CDR3 is TGTGCCAGTAGTCCGCCGACAGGGCACCCTGAAGCTTTCTTT.

The V call is TRBV4-1, the J call TRBJ2-7; D is possibly TRBD1 (6 bases). Per germline, CDR1 MGHRA and CDR2 YSYEKL. The CDR3 length is 15 residues. Between the trimmed V and J ends, which lost 1 base and 2 bases, there was a span of 12 bases. This CDR3 reads CASSQVLGATYEQYF. Written as DNA, the CDR3 is TGCGCCAGCAGCCAAGTATTGGGGGCTACCTACGAGCAGTACTTC.

The V and J genes are TRBV2 and TRBJ2-7, with a weak D call TRBD2 (6 bases). The CDR3 contains 13 residues. Per germline, CDR1 SNHLY and CDR2 FYNNEI. V lost 4 bases to trimming and J lost 6 bases, with 13 bases between them. Here the CDR3 reads CASSASGVSEQYF. In DNA, the CDR3 is TGTGCCAGCAGTGCATCGGGAGTCAGCGAGCAGTACTTC. Full variable domain (rest looked up from reference TRBV2 and TRBJ2-7): EPEVTQTPSHQVTQMGQEVILRCVPISNHLYFYWYRQILGQKVEFLVSFYNNEISEKSEIFDDQFSVERPDGSNFTLKIRSTKLEDSAMYFCASSASGVSEQYFGPGTRLTVT.

This chain joins TRBV5-1 and TRBJ2-1; 11 nucleotides line up with TRBD2. The CDR3 loop spans 16 amino acids. With V trimmed by 0 bases and J by 8 bases, 7 bases remained unmatched. The germline V gene has CDR1 SGHRS and CDR2 YFSETQ. The CDR3 region is CASSLAVAGGPDEQFF. Written as DNA, the CDR3 is TGCGCCAGCAGCTTGGCAGTAGCGGGAGGGCCGGATGAGCAGTTCTTC.

V and J are TRBV27 and TRBJ1-2; D not resolved. Trimming took off 5 bases at V and 0 bases at J, with 10 bases between the two ends. Germline lookup yields CDR1 MNHEY and CDR2 SMNVEV (reference sequence). The CDR3 is 14 residues long. CDR3 sequence reads: CASSPWRTNYGYTF. The CDR3 coding sequence is TGTGCCAGCAGTCCTTGGAGAACTAACTATGGCTACACCTTC.

The V call is TRBV27, the J call TRBJ2-3; 9 bases line up with TRBD2. This CDR3 is 15 amino acids long. Germline trimming cut 4 bases from V and 5 bases from J; bases unmatched to any gene: 7. The germline CDR1 and CDR2 sequences are MNHEY and SMNVEV (reference sequence). The CDR3 region is CASSSRRGGRDTQYF. CDR3 nucleotide sequence: TGTGCCAGCAGTTCCCGGCGGGGGGGCAGAGATACGCAGTATTTT.

J is TRBJ1-4 and V is TRBV19; TRBD1 aligns across 7 bases. Germline V gene lookup returns CDR1 LNHDA and CDR2 SQIVND (reference sequence). V lost 5 bases, J lost 5 bases, and 11 bases stayed unmatched. The CDR3 runs 16 residues. The CDR3 loop reads CASSYDRESENEKLFF. The CDR3 nucleotides read TGTGCCAGTAGTTACGACAGGGAAAGTGAGAATGAAAAACTGTTTTTT.

The V and J genes are TRBV19 and TRBJ1-1, with 11 bases identical to TRBD1. Germline CDR1 LNHDA, CDR2 SQIVND (reference sequence). V trimming: 7 bases; J trimming: 3 bases; junction bases outside the gene matches: 13. The CDR3 is 17 residues long. The CDR3 loop reads CASTNGQGARSDTEAFF. The CDR3 region has the DNA TGTGCCAGTACTAACGGACAGGGGGCGCGGTCGGACACTGAAGCTTTCTTT.

The V and J genes are TRBV27 and TRBJ2-7; no definite D call. The CDR3 is made up of 13 amino acids. CDR1 MNHEY and CDR2 SMNVEV come from the germline V gene (reference sequence). V shed 3 bases and J shed 3 bases, with 9 bases lying between them. The CDR3 loop is CASSFGSYYEQYF. The CDR3 DNA sequence: TGTGCCAGCAGTTTTGGCAGTTACTACGAGCAGTACTTC.

V gene TRBV27 combines with J gene TRBJ1-5; TRBD1 aligns across 9 bases. Germline CDR1 and CDR2: MNHEY and SMNVEV (reference sequence). The V and J ends lost 2 bases and 6 bases, in that order; junction bases with no gene match: 2. The CDR3 runs 14 residues. The CDR3 sequence: CASSLRTGAQPQHF. CDR3 bases: TGTGCCAGCAGTTTAAGGACAGGGGCTCAGCCCCAGCATTTT.

V gene TRBV6-6 combines with J gene TRBJ1-5; D gene ambiguous. V was clipped by 10 bases and J by 1 base, with 17 bases between them. The CDR3 is 15 residues long. Germline CDR1 and CDR2: MNHNY and SVGAGI (reference sequence). The CDR3 loop is CATYDSVLSNQPQHF. CDR3 nucleotides: TGTGCCACCTACGATTCTGTTCTGAGCAATCAGCCCCAGCATTTT.

This chain links TRBV7-9 with TRBJ1-1, with D possibly TRBD1 on 5 matching bases. This CDR3 region has 12 residues. Germline CDR1 and CDR2: SEHNR and FQNEAQ (reference sequence). V lost 10 bases and J lost 10, with 19 bases in between. CDR3 sequence reads: CATLTAGFLAFF. CDR3 DNA sequence: TGTGCCACACTGACGGCAGGGTTTCTAGCTTTCTTT.

The chain combines TRBV4-1 with TRBJ1-5, with D uncertain. Trimming took 0 bases from V and 0 from J, leaving 9 bases between them. The germline gives CDR1 MGHRA, CDR2 YSYEKL. The CDR3 runs 16 residues. The CDR3 DNA reads TGCGCCAGCAGCCAAGAGATAGGACTTAGCAATCAGCCCCAGCATTTT. Amino acid sequence: CASSQEIGLSNQPQHF.

This chain connects TRBV7-6 to TRBJ1-1, with a tentative D call TRBD1 (5 bases). V was cut by 6 bases and J by 4 bases, with 12 bases left in between. Germline V lookup: CDR1 SGHVS, CDR2 FNYEAQ. The CDR3 totals 13 residues. The CDR3 DNA follows: TGTGCCAGCAGTTCCAGGGTAGGCACTGAAGCTTTCTTT. Translated, it gives CASSSRVGTEAFF.

Concerning this clone: The sample holds other DNA sequences that translate to the same CDR3. The chain links TRBV7-9 to TRBJ1-2, with 10 bases matching TRBD1. J was trimmed by 4 bases and V by 3 bases; bases with no gene match: 2. Germline lookup yields CDR1 SEHNR and CDR2 FQNEAQ (reference sequence). This CDR3 region has 14 residues. The CDR3 region has the DNA TGTGCCAGCAGCTTGGGACAGGGGTCCTATGGCTACACCTTC. Protein sequence: CASSLGQGSYGYTF. Combining the CDR3 with reference TRBV7-9 and TRBJ1-2 gives the whole variable domain DTGVSQNPRHKITKRGQNVTFRCDPISEHNRLYWYRQTLGQGPEFLTYFQNEAQLEKSRLLSDRFSAERPKGSFSTLEIQRTEQGDSAMYLCASSLGQGSYGYTFGSGTRLTVV.

The V call is TRBV27, the J call TRBJ2-1; D gene unclear. The CDR3 length is 16 residues. V gave up 2 bases and J gave up 0 bases, with 11 bases separating them. CDR1 is MNHEY and CDR2 is SMNVEV in the germline V gene (reference sequence). Here the CDR3 DNA reads TGTGCCAGCAGTTTAGTTGGTACCAGCTCCTACAATGAGCAGTTCTTC. This encodes CASSLVGTSSYNEQFF.